The source of this T cell receptor beta chain is a study of cytomegalovirus exposure and HLA in healthy donors. PCR involved 60 Vbeta and 13 Jbeta primers. The assay was immunoSEQ multiplex PCR, and TCRdb's table has in-frame clones only and misses some. The sample records about 110,000 clones, roughly 70% being singletons. V was clipped by 1 base and J by 9 bases, with 7 bases between them. Germline CDR1 and CDR2: SEHNR and FQNEAQ (reference sequence). The CDR3 loop spans 13 amino acids. A remark on this clone: The antigen remains unidentified.

General observations from the study: Per published reports, the classifier diagnosed cytomegalovirus status with high specificity and sensitivity.

The clonotype was recovered from a young woman in good health and CMV-seronegative. The V call is TRBV7-9, the J call TRBJ1-6; D uncertain. Sequencing used PBMCs. DNA of the CDR3: TGTGCCAGCAGCTTAGGTTTTAGTTCACCCCTCCACTTT. It codes for CASSLGFSSPLHF.